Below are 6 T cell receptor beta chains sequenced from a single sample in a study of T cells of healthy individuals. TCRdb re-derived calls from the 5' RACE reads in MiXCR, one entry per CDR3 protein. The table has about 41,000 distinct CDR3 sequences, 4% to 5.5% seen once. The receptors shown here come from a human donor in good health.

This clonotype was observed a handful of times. CDR3 sequence: CASSLTGLAAADTQYF. DNA for the CDR3: TGTGCCAGCAGCTTAACGGGACTAGCCGCGGCAGATACGCAGTATTTT. The chain joins TRBV7-3 to TRBJ2-3; 9 bases map to TRBD2. This CDR3 region has 16 residues. J gave up 4 bases and V 0 bases, and 5 bases lay outside the gene matches. Germline V gene data show CDR1 as SGHTA and CDR2 as FQGTGA.

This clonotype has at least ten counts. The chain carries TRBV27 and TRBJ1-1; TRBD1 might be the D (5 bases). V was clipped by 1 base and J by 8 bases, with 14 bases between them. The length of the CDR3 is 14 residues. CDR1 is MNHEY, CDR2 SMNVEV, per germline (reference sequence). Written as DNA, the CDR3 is TGTGCCAGCAGTTTATGGTACGGGGCGGAAGAAGCTTTCTTT. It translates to CASSLWYGAEEAFF.

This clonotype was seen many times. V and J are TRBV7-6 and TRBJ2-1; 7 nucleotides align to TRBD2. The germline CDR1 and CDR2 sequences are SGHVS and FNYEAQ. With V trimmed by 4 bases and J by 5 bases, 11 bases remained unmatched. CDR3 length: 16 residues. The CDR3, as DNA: TGTGCCAGCAGCTGGAGGACTAAGCGGGATGACAATGAGCAGTTCTTC. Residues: CASSWRTKRDDNEQFF.

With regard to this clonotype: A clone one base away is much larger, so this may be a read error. CDR3 in amino acids: CASSLDKGSGNSIYF. As DNA, the CDR3 is TGTGCCAGCAGCTTAGATAAGGGCTCTGGAAACTCCATATATTTT. The chain links TRBV11-2 to TRBJ1-3; D remains unclear. Germline V gene data show CDR1 as SGHAT and CDR2 as FQNNGV. This CDR3 region has 15 residues. Based on the CDR3 plus reference TRBV11-2 and TRBJ1-3, the full variable domain is EAGVAQSPRYKIIEKRQSVAFWCNPISGHATLYWYQQILGQGPKLLIQFQNNGVVDDSQLPKDRFSAERLKGVDSTLKIQPAKLEDSAVYLCASSLDKGSGNSIYFGEGSWLTVV.

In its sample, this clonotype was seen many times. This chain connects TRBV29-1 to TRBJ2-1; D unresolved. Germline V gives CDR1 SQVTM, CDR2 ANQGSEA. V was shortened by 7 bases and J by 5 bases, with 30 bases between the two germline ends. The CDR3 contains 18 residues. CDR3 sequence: CSAPAPSVWRRVDNEQFF. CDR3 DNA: TGCAGCGCCCCAGCCCCCAGTGTTTGGCGCCGTGTAGACAATGAGCAGTTCTTC.

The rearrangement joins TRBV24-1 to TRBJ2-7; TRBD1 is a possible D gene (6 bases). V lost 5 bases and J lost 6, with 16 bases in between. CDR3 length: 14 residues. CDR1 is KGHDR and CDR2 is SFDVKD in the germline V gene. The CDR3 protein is CATSGNREPSEQYF. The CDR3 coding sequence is TGTGCCACCAGTGGTAACAGGGAACCCTCCGAGCAGTACTTC.